The 25 T cell receptor beta chains presented below share a single source sample, sequenced in a study of CD4+ T cells in melanoma. Sequenced by immunoSEQ multiplex PCR; TCRdb stores in-frame clones only, minus some. The sample holds 140,000 or so clones, around 90% seen once. The receptors stem from a human donor with melanoma.

This sequence joins TRBV4-2 and TRBJ1-1; D ambiguous. Germline CDR1 is LGHNA and CDR2 is YNFKEQ. V lost 5 bases, J lost 4 bases, and 11 bases lay in between. The CDR3 spans 13 residues. The CDR3 nucleotides are TGTGCCAGCAGCATCGGGTTCAGCACTGAAGCTTTCTTT. Translation: CASSIGFSTEAFF.

The rearrangement links TRBV5-1 to TRBJ2-5; D may match TRBD1 or TRBD2 (5 bases each). Germline lookup yields CDR1 SGHRS and CDR2 YFSETQ. V lost 4 bases to trimming and J lost 4 bases, with 20 bases between them. This CDR3 is built from 16 residues. The CDR3 nucleotides read TGCGCCAGCAGCCCGCTGACGGCGAGGGGCGGAGAGACCCAGTACTTC. Translating it yields CASSPLTARGGETQYF.

The V and J genes are TRBV2 and TRBJ1-1; a possible D gene is TRBD1 (6 bases). The length of the CDR3 is 16 residues. CDR1 is SNHLY, CDR2 FYNNEI, per germline. The ends were cut back, 0 bases at V and 4 bases at J, with 15 bases in the middle. The CDR3 bases are TGTGCCAGCAGTGAAGCCTGGGGGGGCCACGGCACTGAAGCTTTCTTT. Amino acids: CASSEAWGGHGTEAFF.

The rearrangement joins TRBV7-9 to TRBJ2-2, with no clear D. Germline assignment: CDR1 SEHNR and CDR2 FQNEAQ (reference sequence). The CDR3 loop spans 14 amino acids. V was clipped by 5 bases and J by 2 bases, with 9 bases between them. DNA for the CDR3: TGTGCCAGCAGCCCGGTACTAAACACCGGGGAGCTGTTTTTT. Its translation: CASSPVLNTGELFF.

The chain uses TRBV10-3 and TRBJ2-7; 12 bases line up with TRBD1. The J segment lost 4 bases and the V segment lost 8 bases, leaving 6 bases of the junction unmatched. CDR1 and CDR2 from the germline V gene are ENHRY and SYGVKD. The CDR3 has 14 residues. The CDR3 DNA reads as TGTGCCATCGGGGGACAGGGGGCTGGTTACGAGCAGTACTTC. Its protein is CAIGGQGAGYEQYF.

The V and J genes are TRBV5-1 and TRBJ2-3; D is possibly TRBD2 (6 bases). This CDR3 comprises 15 residues. Germline CDR1 reads SGHRS; CDR2 reads YFSETQ. The V end lost 2 bases, the J end lost 0 bases, and 10 bases lay between the germline ends. The CDR3 is CASSFGGASTDTQYF. Written as DNA, the CDR3 is TGCGCCAGCAGCTTTGGCGGGGCTAGCACAGATACGCAGTATTTT.

V usage is TRBV4-1 and J usage is TRBJ1-2; 8 bases map to TRBD1. The CDR3 is made up of 15 amino acids. Germline V lookup: CDR1 MGHRA, CDR2 YSYEKL. V shed 2 bases, J shed 8 bases, and the junction held 10 bases outside the gene matches. CDR3 DNA: TGCGCCAGCAGCCAAACGACAGGGGAAGCTTGGGGCTACACCTTC. Translated: CASSQTTGEAWGYTF.

This sequence joins TRBV27 and TRBJ1-5; D is undetermined. Trimming stripped 5 bases from V and 6 bases from J, with 17 bases between. The CDR3 extends over 15 amino acids. Germline V CDR1 and CDR2: MNHEY, SMNVEV (reference sequence). In nucleotides, the CDR3 is TGTGCCAGCAGTCCCCCTATAAGCTGGGGTCAGCCCCAGCATTTT. It is translated as CASSPPISWGQPQHF.

The chain links TRBV27 to TRBJ2-7; TRBD1 matches 10 bases. The CDR3 is 14 residues long. Germline CDR1 is MNHEY and CDR2 is SMNVEV (reference sequence). V was pared by 4 bases and J by 3 bases, with 3 bases of the junction left unmatched. The CDR3 region has the DNA TGTGCCAGCAGTTCCCGGACAGGGGGCTACGAGCAGTACTTC. It specifies CASSSRTGGYEQYF.

This clone was seen a single time. One junction end disagrees with the germline gene, perhaps due to a read error. The chain couples TRBV27 to TRBJ1-5; possibly TRBD1 for D (6 bases). Germline assignment: CDR1 MNHEY and CDR2 SMNVEV (reference sequence). CDR3 length equals 17 residues. Here the CDR3 DNA reads TGTGTCAGCAGCAAGACCAACAGGGAGGAGAGCAATCAGCCCCAGCATTTT. It codes for CVSSKTNREESNQPQHF.

This clone was recorded a few times. The rearrangement links TRBV7-8 to TRBJ2-5, with D possibly being TRBD1 (5 bases). The CDR3 is made up of 15 amino acids. The germline gives CDR1 SGHVS, CDR2 FQNEAQ. Deletions cut 4 bases from V and 4 bases from J, with 16 bases between. The CDR3 coding sequence is TGTGCCAGCAGCTCAGGGTCTGGGGTCCTAGAGACCCAGTACTTC. As protein: CASSSGSGVLETQYF. Based on the CDR3 plus reference TRBV7-8 and TRBJ2-5, the full variable domain is GAGVSQSPRYKVAKRGQDVALRCDPISGHVSLFWYQQALGQGPEFLTYFQNEAQLDKSGLPSDRFFAERPEGSVSTLKIQRTQQEDSAVYLCASSSGSGVLETQYFGPGTRLLVL.

The chain joins TRBV5-1 to TRBJ2-2; D possibly matches TRBD1 or TRBD2 (5 bases each). The CDR3 has 17 residues. V shed 5 bases and J shed 2 bases, with 19 bases lying between them. Germline assignment: CDR1 SGHRS and CDR2 YFSETQ. CDR3 DNA sequence: TGCGCCAGCAGAATCAGATCCGGGACCCAAAACACCGGGGAGCTGTTTTTT. Its translation is CASRIRSGTQNTGELFF.

The chain links TRBV10-3 to TRBJ2-3; 9 positions agree with TRBD1. Germline CDR1 is ENHRY and CDR2 is SYGVKD. Unmatched junction bases numbered 4, after V lost 6 bases and J lost 3 bases. This CDR3 spans 14 amino acids. CDR3 bases: TGTGCCATCAGAACAGGGGGCCATACAGATACGCAGTATTTT. Translating it yields CAIRTGGHTDTQYF.

The rearrangement uses TRBV5-1 and TRBJ2-7; the D gene is possibly TRBD1 (6 bases). CDR1 is SGHRS and CDR2 is YFSETQ in the germline V gene. This CDR3 comprises 14 residues. Trimming left V 0 bases short and J 3 bases short, with 10 bases between. The CDR3 bases are TGCGCCAGCAGCTTGGCTGGGGGCGGCTACGAGCAGTACTTC. This sequence encodes CASSLAGGGYEQYF.

The chain has TRBV5-1 and TRBJ2-5; unclear D gene. This CDR3 is built from 11 residues. Trimming took off 1 base at V and 5 bases at J, with 3 bases between the two ends. The germline gives CDR1 SGHRS, CDR2 YFSETQ. DNA of the CDR3: TGCGCCAGCAGCTTGTTGGAGACCCAGTACTTC. It is translated as CASSLLETQYF.

The chain has TRBV18 and TRBJ2-3, with 8 nucleotides matching TRBD2. The CDR3 loop spans 16 amino acids. From germline, CDR1 is KGHSH and CDR2 LQKENI. J was trimmed by 4 bases and V by 3 bases; bases with no gene match: 9. The CDR3 region is CASSPLGGTSSDTQYF. The CDR3 DNA follows: TGTGCCAGCTCACCCCTTGGAGGGACTAGTTCAGATACGCAGTATTTT.

This chain links TRBV21-1 with TRBJ1-6. TRBV21-1 represents a pseudogene. The CDR3 is made up of 17 amino acids. The chain's CDR3 is CASSTNRAGGHNSPLHF. DNA for the CDR3: TGTGCCAGCAGCACCAACAGGGCCGGGGGGCATAATTCACCCCTCCACTTT.

The rearrangement uses TRBV19 and TRBJ2-1, with 9 bases identical to TRBD2. V shed 5 bases and J 4 bases; nucleotides not matched to a gene: 3. Germline V gene sequence: CDR1 LNHDA, CDR2 SQIVND (reference sequence). The CDR3 contains 14 residues. CDR3: CASSAGGRYNEQFF. CDR3 DNA sequence: TGTGCCAGTAGTGCGGGGGGGCGGTACAATGAGCAGTTCTTC.

The chain employs TRBV30 and TRBJ1-1; D unresolved. The CDR3 loop spans 12 amino acids. V was pared by 3 bases and J by 1 base, with 6 bases between. The germline CDR1 and CDR2 sequences are GTSNPN and SVGIG (reference sequence). The chain's CDR3 is CAWRKWNTEAFF. CDR3 DNA sequence: TGTGCCTGGAGAAAGTGGAACACTGAAGCTTTCTTT.

The V call is TRBV5-4, the J call TRBJ2-6; no definite D call. The V gene lost 0 bases and the J gene lost 4 bases, with 11 bases spanning the gap. The CDR3 loop spans 16 amino acids. In germline, CDR1 is SGHNT, CDR2 YYREEE (reference sequence). In DNA, the CDR3 is TGTGCCAGCAGCTTGGGATCCCCTACCGGGGCCAACGTCCTGACTTTC. It translates to CASSLGSPTGANVLTF.

The genes are TRBV2 and TRBJ2-2, with D possibly matching TRBD1 (6 bases). Per the germline V gene, CDR1 is SNHLY and CDR2 is FYNNEI. CDR3 size: 15 residues. V lost 6 bases and J lost 2, with 13 bases in between. Here the CDR3 DNA reads TGTGCCAGCAGGTGGAACAGGGTTAACACCGGGGAGCTGTTTTTT. As protein: CASRWNRVNTGELFF.

The chain uses TRBV5-6 and TRBJ2-3; maybe TRBD1 (5 bases). CDR3 length: 14 amino acids. V lost 0 bases and J 3 bases, leaving 8 bases between the germline ends. Germline V lookup: CDR1 SGHDT, CDR2 YYEEEE. Written as DNA, the CDR3 is TGTGCCAGCAGCTTGGCAGGGTTGACAGATACGCAGTATTTT. This gives the protein CASSLAGLTDTQYF.

A single count supports this clone. The gene calls are TRBV7-8 and TRBJ1-3; D remains ambiguous. Deletions cut 3 bases from V and 8 bases from J, with 14 bases between. Germline CDR1 reads SGHVS; CDR2 reads FQNEAQ. The CDR3 is 14 residues long. The CDR3 sequence: CASSFSSVGDTIYF. The CDR3 DNA follows: TGTGCCAGCAGCTTCTCGTCCGTAGGAGACACCATATATTTT.

The J gene is TRBJ1-5, the V gene TRBV7-9; 7 nucleotides align to TRBD1. Per germline, CDR1 SEHNR and CDR2 FQNEAQ (reference sequence). After removal of 1 base from V and 9 bases from J, the junction contained 3 bases not matched to a gene. The CDR3 covers 13 residues. In DNA, the CDR3 is TGTGCCAGCAGCTTAGAAGGGGGCGCGCCCCAGCATTTT. This codes for CASSLEGGAPQHF.

CDR3 loop: CASSYRQGREKLFF. CDR3 sequence (DNA): TGTGCCAGCAGTTACCGACAGGGAAGGGAAAAACTGTTTTTT. V is TRBV6-5 and J is TRBJ1-4, with 7 nucleotides matching TRBD1. Germline V gives CDR1 MNHEY, CDR2 SVGAGI. CDR3 size: 14 residues. V trimming: 2 bases; J trimming: 8 bases; junction bases outside the gene matches: 5.